Listed here are 7 T cell receptor beta chains from one sample, sequenced in a study of T cells after yellow fever vaccination. Each CDR3 protein is one row after TCRdb ran MiXCR on the 5' RACE reads. The data contain fewer than 150,000 distinct CDR3 sequences, about 7.2% of them singletons. The sequenced sample was CD4+ T cells sorted from PBMCs, obtained more than 35 days after the first yellow fever vaccination. The receptors were gathered from a young man who received the YFV17D yellow fever vaccine.

There are many counts of this clonotype. The chain links TRBV12-3 or TRBV12-4 to TRBJ1-5; D uncertain. The CDR3 length is 13 residues. The ends were cut back, 4 bases at V and 2 bases at J, with 6 bases in the middle. The CDR3, as DNA: TGTGCCAGCAGTTCGCTAGGCAATCAGCCCCAGCATTTT. This translates into CASSSLGNQPQHF.

This clonotype has a count of ten or more. V gene TRBV4-1 combines with J gene TRBJ2-2; 7 nucleotides match TRBD1. Per the germline V gene, CDR1 is MGHRA and CDR2 is YSYEKL. The CDR3 sequence is 14 residues long. With V trimmed by 6 bases and J by 4 bases, 5 bases remained unmatched. This CDR3 is CASRRQGSTGELFF. The CDR3 coding sequence is TGCGCCAGCAGGCGACAGGGAAGCACCGGGGAGCTGTTTTTT.

This clonotype was detected many times. This chain connects TRBV14 to TRBJ2-5; the D call may be TRBD1 or TRBD2 (5 bases each). This CDR3 is 18 amino acids long. The germline V gene has CDR1 SGHDN and CDR2 FVKESK. V lost 2 bases, J lost 3 bases, and 22 bases lay in between. CDR3 in amino acids: CASSQSTFGQGAEETQYF. In DNA, the CDR3 is TGTGCCAGCAGCCAATCTACTTTTGGGCAGGGAGCAGAAGAGACCCAGTACTTC.

This clonotype was seen repeatedly, ten times or more. The chain joins TRBV25-1 to TRBJ2-6; 7 bases agree with TRBD1. CDR3 length: 15 residues. Germline CDR1 and CDR2: MGHDK and SYGVNS. V dropped 6 bases and J dropped 4; count of bases not matched to a gene: 6. This CDR3 reads CASSQGGGGANVLTF. The DNA of the CDR3 is TGTGCCAGCAGCCAAGGGGGCGGGGGGGCCAACGTCCTGACTTTC.

A note on this clonotype: A much larger clonotype is one base distant, so this may be a read error. The chain is built from TRBV12-3 or TRBV12-4 and TRBJ1-1, with 9 bases aligning to TRBD1. The CDR3 covers 14 residues. After removal of 2 bases from V and 3 bases from J, the junction contained 1 base not matched to a gene. The CDR3 DNA reads as TGTGCCAGCAGTTTACGGGACAGGGACACTGAAGCTTTCTTT. The encoded protein is CASSLRDRDTEAFF.

The sample holds many counts of this clonotype. J is TRBJ2-3 and V is TRBV29-1; D is unclear. CDR1 and CDR2 (germline): SQVTM, ANQGSEA. This CDR3 region has 13 residues. V was shortened by 6 bases and J by 5 bases, with 15 bases between the two germline ends. CDR3 sequence: CSVFAPSRDTQYF. Here the CDR3 DNA reads TGCAGCGTCTTCGCCCCTAGTAGAGATACGCAGTATTTT.

The sample holds many counts of this clonotype. J is TRBJ2-3 and V is TRBV15; 8 bases map to TRBD2. Trimming removed 1 base from V and 2 bases from J; junction bases left unmatched: 8. Germline values: CDR1 LNHNV, CDR2 YYDKDF (reference sequence). The CDR3 totals 17 residues. Written as DNA, the CDR3 is TGTGCCACCAGCAGAGTACGGGGGGGACGTCCCACAGATACGCAGTATTTT. Protein product: CATSRVRGGRPTDTQYF.